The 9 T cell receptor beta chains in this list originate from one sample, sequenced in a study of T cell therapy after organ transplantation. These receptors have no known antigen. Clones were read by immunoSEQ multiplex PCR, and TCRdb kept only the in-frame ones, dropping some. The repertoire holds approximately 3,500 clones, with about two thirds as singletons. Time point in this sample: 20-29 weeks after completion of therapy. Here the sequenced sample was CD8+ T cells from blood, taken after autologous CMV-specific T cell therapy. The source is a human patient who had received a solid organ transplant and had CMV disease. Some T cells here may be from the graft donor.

The CDR3 nucleotides are TGCAGCGTTGACGGGACTAGCGGGCCCCGGTACCCCCAAGAGACCCAGTACTTC. It encodes CSVDGTSGPRYPQETQYF. This sequence joins TRBV29-1 and TRBJ2-5, with 12 bases lining up with TRBD2. V dropped 3 bases and J dropped 1; count of bases not matched to a gene: 12. The germline gives CDR1 SQVTM, CDR2 ANQGSEA. This CDR3 is built from 18 residues. The complete variable domain, with remaining parts taken from reference TRBV29-1 and TRBJ2-5, reads SAVISQKPSRDICQRGTSLTIQCQVDSQVTMMFWYRQQPGQSLTLIATANQGSEATYESGFVIDKFPISRPNLTFSTLTVSNMSPEDSSIYLCSVDGTSGPRYPQETQYFGPGTRLLVL.

CDR3 DNA sequence: TGTGCCAGCAGCTTGTCACTAGCGGGAGTTGTTAAAGAGACCCAGTACTTC. This encodes CASSLSLAGVVKETQYF. The chain employs TRBV5-6 and TRBJ2-5; 11 nucleotides agree with TRBD2. Germline assignment: CDR1 SGHDT and CDR2 YYEEEE. The CDR3 loop spans 17 amino acids. V lost 1 base to trimming and J lost 3 bases; unmatched junction nucleotides: 8.

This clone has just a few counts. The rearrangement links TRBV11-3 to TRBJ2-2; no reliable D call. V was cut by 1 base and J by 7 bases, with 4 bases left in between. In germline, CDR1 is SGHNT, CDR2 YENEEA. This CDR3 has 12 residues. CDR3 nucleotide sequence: TGTGCCAGCAGCTTAGCGGGCGGGGAGCTGTTTTTT. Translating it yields CASSLAGGELFF.

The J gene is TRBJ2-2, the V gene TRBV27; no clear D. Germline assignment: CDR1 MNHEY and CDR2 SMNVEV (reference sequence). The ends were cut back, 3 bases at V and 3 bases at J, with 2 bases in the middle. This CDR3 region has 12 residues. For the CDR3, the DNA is TGTGCCAGCAGTTTTTACACCGGGGAGCTGTTTTTT. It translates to CASSFYTGELFF.

In DNA form, the CDR3 reads TGTGCCATCAGTGAGTCCGGGACAGGGGGCACCGGGGAGCTGTTTTTT. Translation gives CAISESGTGGTGELFF. The chain combines TRBV10-3 with TRBJ2-2; 11 positions agree with TRBD1. The junction had 1 base not matched to a gene; V was cut back by 0 bases and J by 4 bases. Germline V lookup: CDR1 ENHRY, CDR2 SYGVKD. CDR3 size: 16 residues.

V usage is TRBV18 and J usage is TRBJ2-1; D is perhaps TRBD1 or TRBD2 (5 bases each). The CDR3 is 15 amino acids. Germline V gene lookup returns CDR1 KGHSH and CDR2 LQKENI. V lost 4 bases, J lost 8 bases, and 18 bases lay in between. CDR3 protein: CASSLNRDQTYEQFF. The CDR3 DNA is TGTGCCAGCTCACTAAACCGGGACCAGACGTATGAGCAGTTCTTC.

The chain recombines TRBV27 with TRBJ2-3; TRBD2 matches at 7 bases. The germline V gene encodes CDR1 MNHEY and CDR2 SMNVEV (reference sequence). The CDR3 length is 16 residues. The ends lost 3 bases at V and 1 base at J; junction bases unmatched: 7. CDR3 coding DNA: TGTGCCAGCAGTTTCGCTAGCGGACGTCGCACAGATACGCAGTATTTT. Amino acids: CASSFASGRRTDTQYF.

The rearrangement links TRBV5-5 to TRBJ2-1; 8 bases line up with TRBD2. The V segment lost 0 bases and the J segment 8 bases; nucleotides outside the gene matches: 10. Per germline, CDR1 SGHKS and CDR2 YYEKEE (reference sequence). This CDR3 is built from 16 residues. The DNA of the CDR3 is TGTGCCAGCAGCTTGGACGAGCGGGAGTTTTTCTATGAGCAGTTCTTC. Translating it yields CASSLDEREFFYEQFF. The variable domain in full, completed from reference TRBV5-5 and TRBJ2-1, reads DAGVTQSPTHLIKTRGQQVTLRCSPISGHKSVSWYQQVLGQGPQFIFQYYEKEERGRGNFPDRFSARQFPNYSSELNVNALLLGDSALYLCASSLDEREFFYEQFFGPGTRLTVL.

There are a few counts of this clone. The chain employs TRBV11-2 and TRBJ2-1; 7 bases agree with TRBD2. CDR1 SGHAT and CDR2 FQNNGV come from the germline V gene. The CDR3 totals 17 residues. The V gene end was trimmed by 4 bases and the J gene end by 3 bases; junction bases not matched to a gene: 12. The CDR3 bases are TGTGCCAGCAGCTCCTCCCGGGGGAGCGGGAACTACAATGAGCAGTTCTTC. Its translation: CASSSSRGSGNYNEQFF.